This T cell receptor (beta chain) was sequenced in a study of spatial heterogeneity in lung cancer (dated by TCRdb to the late 2010s). About the investigation overall: Beta-chain transcripts were consistently detected in greater numbers than alpha-chain transcripts, which likely reflects a higher abundance of beta-chain transcripts. In the raw uncorrected reads, each unique combination of TCR and UMI appeared more than ten times on average. Both alpha and beta chains were TCR-sequenced in samples taken at surgery, namely 220 tumor regions, fewer than 80 matched nontumor lung samples and approximately 58 PBMC samples. TCR alpha and beta repertoires were quantitatively compared across multiple tumor regions, matched nontumor lung and blood in non-small cell lung cancer. A strong correlation was found between TCR transcript counts in tumor regions and a T cell transcriptional module score from matched bulk RNA-seq. The study linked features of the TCR repertoire to counts of nonsynonymous mutations, which were determined by whole-exome sequencing of tumor tissue.

This sample's time point label indicates: sample taken at primary tumor resection. Donors were 72 patients with early-stage, untreated non-small cell lung cancer from the lung TRACERx cohort. Whole RNA extracted from tumor and nontumor lung tissue, or from cryopreserved PBMC samples, was used for TCR sequencing without cell sorting. A patient was chosen for TCR sequencing only when enough RNA was available from at least two tumor regions. A lung pathologist reviewed the tumor and adjacent nontumor lung specimens before the specimens were selected. The library relied on 5' RACE. TCRdb names NextSeq 500 as the instrument used. To allow correction of PCR and sequencing errors, the TCR library protocol tagged every TCR cDNA molecule with a unique molecular identifier. Turning to the authors' computational methods: Decombinator tools were used for TCR identification, UMI-based error correction and CDR3 extraction. TCRs above a frequency of 2 per 1,000, corresponding to the top 1% of the tumor frequency distribution, were defined as expanded. Expanded tumor TCRs were classed as regional if statistically deemed absent (corrected P<0.05) from at least one tumor region, otherwise ubiquitous. Rényi diversity was computed with the R vegan package after subsampling each repertoire 100 times to 5,000 TCRs. CDR3 similarity networks were constructed using string-kernel similarity of amino acid triplets, with links drawn between CDR3s whose pairwise similarity was above 0.82. In-frame beta chains were kept once TCRdb had trimmed the public reads at Q25 with fastp and called clones with MiXCR. Entries are consolidated by CDR3 protein sequence, retaining the most common genes and DNA. Here the V and J calls rest on TCRdb's processing, not on the authors' analysis. The sample profile shows several thousand distinct CDR3 sequences; roughly 4.6% of them were found once. The ten largest clones capture approximately 31% of the sample.

What the study reported, not specific to this receptor: TCR-seq was estimated to cover only about 7.6% of tumor T cells for alpha chains and approximately 12% for beta chains. The count of ubiquitous expanded TCRs correlated with the count of ubiquitous nonsynonymous mutations, and the count of regional expanded TCRs correlated with the count of regional nonsynonymous mutations. The tumor nonsynonymous mutation count correlated with the number of expanded alpha and beta TCRs within the tumor. Additional single-cell paired TCR alpha and beta sequencing was considered necessary to confirm, at a functional level, the hypothesis that regional TCRs recognize regional mutations.

This clonotype occurred a few times. It has no known antigen specificity. Base qualities are missing; no much larger clone stands one base away. With the library built for alpha chains, this beta chain is off target and its frequency is not meaningful. CDR1 and CDR2, per the germline V gene, are SGHTA and FQGNSA. V loses 6 bases of germline sequence and J loses 1 base, and the interval between the two ends is 9 bases. Counted from cysteine to phenylalanine, this CDR3 has 14 amino acids. The read is trimmed to its CDR3 DNA, 42 bases read in frame from base 1. The sequencing here drew on lung tumor tissue, taken at surgery. This receptor was identified in a female donor with early-stage non-small cell lung cancer. The chain was built from TRBV7-2 and TRBJ1-4; a tentative D call is TRBD1 (6 bases match). The DNA sequence is TGTGCCAGCAGTACGGACAGAACTAATGAAAAACTGTTTTTT. Translated, it reads CASSTDRTNEKLFF.